These 25 T cell receptor beta chains were sequenced from one sample in a study of CD8 T cells in ankylosing spondylitis. TCRdb redid the calling of the 5' RACE reads with MiXCR, one entry per CDR3 protein. The profile shows some 30,000 distinct CDR3 sequences, about 31% of them singletons. The sequencing input was synovial fluid, either unsorted or a sorted T cell fraction (not recorded which). These receptors were taken from a male donor with ankylosing spondylitis.

This clonotype qualifies as medium-sized (0.01 to 0.1%). The genes are TRBV4-2 and TRBJ2-3, with TRBD2 matching over 10 bases. This CDR3 spans 15 amino acids. Germline CDR1 LGHNA, CDR2 YNFKEQ. Germline trimming cut 0 bases from V and 4 bases from J; bases unmatched to any gene: 1. The CDR3 bases are TGTGCCAGCAGCCAAGAAACTAGCGGGGCAGATACGCAGTATTTT. Encoded protein: CASSQETSGADTQYF.

Many counts were recorded for this clonotype. J is TRBJ2-3 and V is TRBV9; 7 bases agree with TRBD2. Germline trimming cut 4 bases from V and 0 bases from J; bases unmatched to any gene: 5. There are 15 residues in the CDR3. Germline V lookup: CDR1 SGDLS, CDR2 YYNGEE. The CDR3 here is CASSPGLFSTDTQYF. DNA of the CDR3: TGTGCCAGCAGCCCGGGACTATTTAGCACAGATACGCAGTATTTT.

The chain recombines TRBV27 with TRBJ1-4, with 10 bases matching TRBD1. Unmatched junction bases numbered 8, after V lost 8 bases and J lost 8 bases. The germline V gene encodes CDR1 MNHEY and CDR2 SMNVEV (reference sequence). This CDR3 contains 14 residues. The CDR3 DNA follows: TGTGCCAGCCGAAACGGGACAGGGGTGGAAAAACTGTTTTTT. The encoded protein is CASRNGTGVEKLFF.

This clonotype has a single count. V is TRBV4-1 and J is TRBJ2-7; TRBD1 is a possible D gene (5 bases). Germline V gene data show CDR1 as MGHRA and CDR2 as YSYEKL. The CDR3 is 14 amino acids. V lost 2 bases to trimming and J lost 4 bases, with 12 bases between them. This chain's CDR3 is CASSQSADNYEQYF. The DNA for the CDR3 is TGCGCCAGCAGCCAAAGCGCGGACAATTACGAGCAGTACTTC.

This clonotype was recorded a few times. The rearrangement joins TRBV9 to TRBJ2-2; 8 nucleotides agree with TRBD1. V lost 5 bases and J lost 6; bases outside the gene matches: 12. From germline, CDR1 is SGDLS and CDR2 YYNGEE. This CDR3 region has 16 residues. The CDR3 coding sequence is TGTGCCAGCAGTGATAGAGGACAGGGCAGTGCCGGGGAGCTGTTTTTT. It yields the protein CASSDRGQGSAGELFF.

This clonotype appeared a few times. The chain has TRBV6-5 and TRBJ2-3, with D possibly called TRBD1 or TRBD2 (5 bases each). CDR3 size: 17 residues. Germline values: CDR1 MNHEY, CDR2 SVGAGI. Trimming shortened V by 3 bases and J by 5 bases, and 21 bases separated the two germline ends. DNA for the CDR3: TGTGCCAGCAGTTATTTCAGGGACCCCGCATCTGGAGATACGCAGTATTTT. Encoded protein: CASSYFRDPASGDTQYF.

The rearrangement links TRBV2 to TRBJ2-1; 10 nucleotides match TRBD2. Germline V CDR1 and CDR2: SNHLY, FYNNEI. The CDR3 spans 14 residues. After removal of 2 bases from V and 9 bases from J, the junction contained 4 bases not matched to a gene. The CDR3 bases are TGTGCCAGCAGTGAATCTAGCGGGAGTCGTGAGCAGTTCTTC. Its translation: CASSESSGSREQFF. The full variable domain, with the rest looked up from reference TRBV2 and TRBJ2-1, is EPEVTQTPSHQVTQMGQEVILRCVPISNHLYFYWYRQILGQKVEFLVSFYNNEISEKSEIFDDQFSVERPDGSNFTLKIRSTKLEDSAMYFCASSESSGSREQFFGPGTRLTVL.

In its sample, this clonotype was seen a few times. The V and J genes are TRBV20-1 and TRBJ1-2; D not resolved. The ends were cut back, 1 base at V and 2 bases at J, with 5 bases in the middle. Germline CDR1 reads DFQATT; CDR2 reads SNEGSKA (reference sequence). The CDR3 contains 12 residues. DNA of the CDR3: TGCAGTGCTAGAGTCCCAAACTATGGCTACACCTTC. Its protein is CSARVPNYGYTF.

The sample holds a few counts of this clonotype. The rearrangement joins TRBV4-2 to TRBJ1-1; 9 positions agree with TRBD1. The CDR3 length is 15 residues. The V gene end was trimmed by 4 bases and the J gene end by 0 bases; junction bases not matched to a gene: 3. The V gene's germline CDR1 is LGHNA and CDR2 YNFKEQ. CDR3 residues: CASSPRDRVNTEAFF. For the CDR3, the DNA is TGTGCCAGCAGCCCGCGGGACAGGGTGAACACTGAAGCTTTCTTT.

The CDR3 region has the DNA TGTGCCAGCAGCGTGACTAGCGGGGTCATCACAGATACGCAGTATTTT. Its translation is CASSVTSGVITDTQYF. The V call is TRBV5-6, the J call TRBJ2-3, with 11 bases lining up with TRBD2. V trimming: 4 bases; J trimming: 2 bases; junction bases outside the gene matches: 6. CDR1 and CDR2 (germline): SGHDT, YYEEEE. This CDR3 spans 16 amino acids.

J is TRBJ1-4 and V is TRBV9; the D is unclear. This CDR3 region has 14 residues. The V gene lost 2 bases and the J gene lost 6 bases, with 11 bases spanning the gap. Germline V CDR1 and CDR2: SGDLS, YYNGEE. DNA for the CDR3: TGTGCCAGCAGCGTTGGAGGGTTGGATGAAAAACTGTTTTTT. It codes for CASSVGGLDEKLFF. The variable domain in full, with the rest retrieved from reference TRBV9 and TRBJ1-4, is DSGVTQTPKHLITATGQRVTLRCSPRSGDLSVYWYQQSLDQGLQFLIQYYNGEERAKGNILERFSAQQFPDLHSELNLSSLELGDSALYFCASSVGGLDEKLFFGSGTQLSVL.

This sequence joins TRBV5-1 and TRBJ2-1; D may be TRBD1 or TRBD2 (6 bases each). CDR3 size: 14 residues. The germline CDR1 and CDR2 sequences are SGHRS and YFSETQ. Trimming removed 4 bases from V and 5 bases from J, with 13 bases in between. The CDR3, as DNA: TGCGCCAGCAGCGCCCTAGGGGGGAACAATGAGCAGTTCTTC. This gives the protein CASSALGGNNEQFF.

This CDR3 reads CASSPDGQGPLYGYTF. The DNA for the CDR3 is TGTGCCAGCAGCCCCGATGGACAGGGCCCCCTCTATGGCTACACCTTC. The chain couples TRBV11-2 to TRBJ1-2, with 8 bases matching TRBD1. Germline V gives CDR1 SGHAT, CDR2 FQNNGV. The CDR3 is 16 residues long. Unmatched junction bases numbered 12, after V lost 5 bases and J lost 4 bases.

The V gene is TRBV5-1, the J gene TRBJ1-1; perhaps TRBD1 as D (5 bases). Germline CDR1 SGHRS, CDR2 YFSETQ. The CDR3 totals 14 residues. With 1 base removed from V and 1 base from J, the gap between germline ends came to 8 bases. The CDR3 coding sequence is TGCGCCAGCAGCTTGAAAAGGGGGAACACTGAAGCTTTCTTT. Translated, it gives CASSLKRGNTEAFF.

This rearrangement joins TRBV16 to TRBJ1-3; 7 positions agree with TRBD1. V lost 5 bases, J lost 9 bases, and 7 bases stayed unmatched. Germline CDR1 reads KGHSY; CDR2 reads FQNENV. The CDR3 totals 13 residues. The CDR3 here is CASSGTVEGTIYF. CDR3 bases: TGTGCCAGCAGCGGGACAGTGGAGGGCACCATATATTTT.

CDR3 in DNA: TGTGCCAGCAGCCCGGAACTAGCGGAGGTTATGGTAGGGGAGCTGTTTTTT. Protein sequence: CASSPELAEVMVGELFF. The chain has TRBV3-1 and TRBJ2-2, with 8 bases identical to TRBD2. Germline V lookup: CDR1 LGHDT, CDR2 YNNKEL (reference sequence). The CDR3 sequence is 17 residues long. J was trimmed by 8 bases and V by 4 bases; bases with no gene match: 15. Full variable domain (outside the CDR3, taken from reference TRBV3-1 and TRBJ2-2): DTAVSQTPKYLVTQMGNDKSIKCEQNLGHDTMYWYKQDSKKFLKIMFSYNNKELIINETVPNRFSPKSPDKAHLNLHINSLELGDSAVYFCASSPELAEVMVGELFFGEGSRLTVL.

The chain combines TRBV27 with TRBJ2-3; TRBD2 might be the D (5 bases). Germline CDR1 and CDR2: MNHEY and SMNVEV (reference sequence). This CDR3 has 14 amino acids. Trimming removed 3 bases at V and 1 base at J, with 8 bases between. The CDR3 loop is CASSLYSGTDTQYF. The DNA for the CDR3 is TGTGCCAGCAGTTTGTATAGCGGCACAGATACGCAGTATTTT.

The table lists this clonotype with a few counts. The CDR3 here is CASSFTGHEQFF. DNA of the CDR3: TGTGCCAGCAGTTTTACAGGGCATGAGCAGTTCTTC. The genes are TRBV27 and TRBJ2-1, with D perhaps matching TRBD1 (6 bases). Germline V gene lookup returns CDR1 MNHEY and CDR2 SMNVEV (reference sequence). V was cut by 3 bases and J by 8 bases, with 8 bases left in between. CDR3 length: 12 residues.

This clonotype was detected a few times. This chain uses TRBV5-1 with TRBJ1-4; D is uncertain. Between the trimmed V and J ends, which lost 2 bases and 4 bases, there was a span of 9 bases. Germline V gene sequence: CDR1 SGHRS, CDR2 YFSETQ. CDR3 length equals 14 residues. The CDR3 nucleotides read TGCGCCAGCAGCTTAATTGGGGTTAATGAAAAACTGTTTTTT. It codes for CASSLIGVNEKLFF.

The V call is TRBV24-1, the J call TRBJ2-1; 8 positions agree with TRBD2. V trimming: 9 bases; J trimming: 4 bases; junction bases outside the gene matches: 7. Germline CDR1 and CDR2: KGHDR and SFDVKD. The CDR3 is 14 amino acids. The CDR3 bases are TGTGCCACCGCGGGAGCGGGAGATTACAATGAGCAGTTCTTC. This encodes CATAGAGDYNEQFF.

This clonotype was recorded a few times. The gene calls are TRBV25-1 and TRBJ2-3, with 13 bases aligning to TRBD2. Per germline, CDR1 MGHDK and CDR2 SYGVNS. CDR3 size: 18 residues. V lost 1 base to trimming and J lost 0 bases; unmatched junction nucleotides: 4. CDR3 region: CASSELGTSGDSTDTQYF. As DNA, the CDR3 is TGTGCCAGCAGTGAATTGGGGACTAGCGGGGATAGCACAGATACGCAGTATTTT.

The chain uses TRBV4-1 and TRBJ2-7; the match to TRBD1 covers 8 bases. The V and J ends lost 4 bases and 1 base, in that order; junction bases with no gene match: 3. This CDR3 region has 14 residues. Germline CDR1 and CDR2: MGHRA and YSYEKL. The CDR3 DNA is TGCGCCAGCAGCCCGGGACAGGCATCCTACGAGCAGTACTTC. The encoded protein is CASSPGQASYEQYF.

V gene TRBV19 combines with J gene TRBJ2-7, with TRBD2 matching 8 bases. The length of the CDR3 is 14 residues. Germline V gene data show CDR1 as LNHDA and CDR2 as SQIVND (reference sequence). Trimming removed 3 bases from V and 3 bases from J; junction bases left unmatched: 4. The CDR3 region has the DNA TGTGCCAGTAGTATTGCGGGGGGCGGCTACGAGCAGTACTTC. Its translation: CASSIAGGGYEQYF.

J is TRBJ2-5 and V is TRBV9; D is unresolved. Germline lookup yields CDR1 SGDLS and CDR2 YYNGEE. The CDR3 loop spans 13 amino acids. Between the trimmed V and J ends, which lost 0 bases and 5 bases, there was a span of 8 bases. The CDR3 spells CASSVDEEETQYF. Written as DNA, the CDR3 is TGTGCCAGCAGCGTAGATGAGGAGGAGACCCAGTACTTC.

There are many counts of this clonotype. V is TRBV12-3 or TRBV12-4 and J is TRBJ1-2, with D possibly matching TRBD1 (5 bases). CDR3 length equals 13 residues. V lost 3 bases and J 7 bases, leaving 12 bases between the germline ends. The chain's CDR3 is CASSFSGGFGYTF. CDR3 DNA: TGTGCCAGCAGTTTCAGCGGGGGGTTTGGCTACACCTTC.